This TCR beta chain was identified during a study of cytomegalovirus exposure and HLA in healthy donors. Study summary: Earlier results showed approximately 110 million unique TCR beta sequences derived from around 170 million T cells. Study findings and constraints: Cytomegalovirus association was assigned to approximately 180 TCR beta chains.

Turning to this clone: Antigen: not known.

Germline V CDR1 and CDR2: LNHDA, SQIVND (reference sequence). CDR3 size: 16 residues. The V segment lost 4 bases and the J segment 2 bases; nucleotides outside the gene matches: 5. PCR involved 60 Vbeta and 13 Jbeta primers. Sequencing used immunoSEQ multiplex PCR; TCRdb keeps in-frame clones, though not all of them. The sample has approximately 40,000 clones. This TCR was recovered from a human donor in good health. Sequenced material: PBMCs. The rearrangement links TRBV19 to TRBJ2-7; the match to TRBD2 covers 13 bases. In DNA form, the CDR3 reads TGTGCCAGTAGTACGGGACTAGCGGGGCACGCCTACGAGCAGTACTTC. It specifies CASSTGLAGHAYEQYF.